The next 30 T cell receptor beta chains were all read from a single sample in a study of T-cell reconstitution after alpha-beta-depleted transplantation in children. The library targeted TCRbeta and was prepared with unique molecular identifiers. One entry per CDR3 protein results from TCRdb running MiXCR on the PCR reads. The sample has about 640,000 distinct CDR3 sequences; around 17% are singletons. The sequencing used PBMCs from the stem cell graft donor, collected from the stem cell graft. These receptor sequences come from a human donor who donated a stem cell graft to a child with acute myeloid leukemia.

This rearrangement joins TRBV28 to TRBJ1-5; D is ambiguous. Germline V gives CDR1 MDHEN, CDR2 SYDVKM. V lost 10 bases, J lost 3 bases, and 10 bases lay in between. The CDR3 sequence is 12 residues long. CDR3 region: CATLGNNQPQHF. As DNA, the CDR3 is TGTGCCACCTTGGGGAACAATCAGCCCCAGCATTTT.

The rearrangement links TRBV20-1 to TRBJ2-4; 7 nucleotides align to TRBD2. V dropped 7 bases and J dropped 0; count of bases not matched to a gene: 3. Germline V gene sequence: CDR1 DFQATT, CDR2 SNEGSKA (reference sequence). The length of the CDR3 is 13 residues. CDR3 protein: CSVRGVAKNIQYF. CDR3 in DNA: TGCAGTGTTCGGGGGGTAGCCAAAAACATTCAGTACTTC.

This clonotype came up many times. CDR3 DNA sequence: TGCAGCTCCGCTCAGGACAGGTCCACAGATACGCAGTATTTT. Translating gives CSSAQDRSTDTQYF. This sequence joins TRBV29-1 and TRBJ2-3; TRBD1 matches 7 bases. V shed 8 bases and J 2 bases; nucleotides not matched to a gene: 10. The CDR3 consists of 14 residues. Germline V gene data show CDR1 as SQVTM and CDR2 as ANQGSEA.

This clonotype was seen at least ten times. V is TRBV20-1 and J is TRBJ2-1; the match to TRBD2 covers 9 bases. CDR1 DFQATT and CDR2 SNEGSKA come from the germline V gene (reference sequence). Germline trimming cut 2 bases from V and 3 bases from J; bases unmatched to any gene: 2. The length of the CDR3 is 14 residues. In DNA, the CDR3 is TGCAGTGCTAGATCTAGCGGGGACTACAATGAGCAGTTCTTC. Protein product: CSARSSGDYNEQFF.

With regard to this clonotype: At one boundary the junction diverges from the germline segment, which might be a read error. The chain is built from TRBV13 and TRBJ2-3, with TRBD2 matching over 9 bases. CDR3 length: 16 residues. CDR1 is PRHDT, CDR2 FYEKMQ, per germline (reference sequence). CDR3 in amino acids: CAGSLGTSKVADTQYF. In DNA, the CDR3 is TGTGCCGGCAGCTTAGGGACTAGCAAGGTGGCAGATACGCAGTATTTT.

This clonotype was counted only a few times. The V gene is TRBV7-9, the J gene TRBJ1-2; D remains unclear. CDR1 is SEHNR, CDR2 FQNEAQ, per germline (reference sequence). CDR3 length: 15 residues. V shed 1 base and J shed 0 bases, with 9 bases lying between them. CDR3 region: CASSLEKGSNYGYTF. The CDR3 region has the DNA TGTGCCAGCAGCTTAGAGAAGGGATCTAACTATGGCTACACCTTC.

This clonotype was recorded at least ten times. This sequence joins TRBV12-3 or TRBV12-4 and TRBJ2-7; the match to TRBD1 covers 7 bases. The CDR3 contains 13 residues. J lost 3 bases, V lost 5 bases, and 4 bases had no gene match. CDR3 nucleotides: TGTGCCAGCAGTCGGGACAGTTTCTACGAGCAGTACTTC. Translated, it gives CASSRDSFYEQYF.

There are many counts of this clonotype. V gene TRBV12-3 or TRBV12-4 combines with J gene TRBJ2-1; TRBD2 matches at 8 bases. The V gene end was trimmed by 0 bases and the J gene end by 4 bases; junction bases not matched to a gene: 5. This CDR3 spans 16 amino acids. The CDR3 loop is CASSLAAGGRYNEQFF. CDR3 in DNA: TGTGCCAGCAGTTTAGCGGCGGGGGGACGTTACAATGAGCAGTTCTTC.

The V gene is TRBV6-5, the J gene TRBJ1-2; 7 nucleotides align to TRBD1. With 0 bases clipped from V and 7 bases from J, the junction kept 8 bases outside the gene matches. Germline V CDR1 and CDR2: MNHEY, SVGAGI. The length of the CDR3 is 15 residues. CDR3 amino acids: CASSYSKTGVLGYTF. The CDR3 bases are TGTGCCAGCAGTTACTCGAAAACAGGGGTGCTTGGCTACACCTTC.

This chain joins TRBV12-3 or TRBV12-4 and TRBJ2-1; D unclear. Trimming removed 6 bases at V and 4 bases at J, with 25 bases between. This CDR3 is built from 18 residues. CDR3 loop: CASSPRISSSQGYNEQFF. In DNA, the CDR3 is TGTGCCAGCAGCCCCCGAATAAGCTCCAGCCAAGGTTACAATGAGCAGTTCTTC.

The V and J genes are TRBV20-1 and TRBJ1-1; no clear D. With 3 bases removed from V and 4 bases from J, the gap between germline ends came to 9 bases. The CDR3 has 12 residues. Germline values: CDR1 DFQATT, CDR2 SNEGSKA (reference sequence). CDR3 residues: CSARTQVTEAFF. The CDR3 DNA reads as TGCAGTGCTAGGACCCAGGTCACTGAAGCTTTCTTT.

This clonotype came up many times. The chain uses TRBV10-3 and TRBJ2-5; D perhaps matches TRBD2 (6 bases). V shed 3 bases and J shed 5 bases, with 13 bases lying between them. From germline, CDR1 is ENHRY and CDR2 SYGVKD. The length of the CDR3 is 14 residues. CDR3 residues: CAISEVGGVETQYF. The CDR3 DNA is TGTGCCATCAGTGAAGTGGGCGGGGTGGAGACCCAGTACTTC.

This chain connects TRBV7-9 to TRBJ1-6; D call uncertain. Germline V gene lookup returns CDR1 SEHNR and CDR2 FQNEAQ (reference sequence). The V end lost 3 bases, the J end lost 7 bases, and 13 bases lay between the germline ends. The CDR3 has 15 amino acids. The DNA of the CDR3 is TGTGCCAGCAGCTTCTCGGGCGCGTTAAATTCACCCCTCCACTTT. It codes for CASSFSGALNSPLHF.

The J gene is TRBJ1-2, the V gene TRBV5-1, with D possibly TRBD1 on 6 matching bases. This CDR3 region has 14 residues. Germline V lookup: CDR1 SGHRS, CDR2 YFSETQ. Trimming shortened V by 4 bases and J by 10 bases, and 20 bases separated the two germline ends. The CDR3 nucleotides are TGCGCCAGCAGCCCCAACAGGGTCCCCTTCCTCTACACCTTC. Its translation: CASSPNRVPFLYTF.

V and J are TRBV5-1 and TRBJ2-7; D is perhaps TRBD1 (5 bases). Trimming stripped 4 bases from V and 1 base from J, with 15 bases between. CDR1 and CDR2 from the germline V gene are SGHRS and YFSETQ. The CDR3 has 15 amino acids. CDR3 sequence: CASSETASVSYEQYF. CDR3 DNA sequence: TGCGCCAGCAGCGAGACAGCCAGTGTATCCTACGAGCAGTACTTC.

This clonotype has a single count. For the CDR3, the DNA is TGTGCCAGCAGTTTGGTTCAGGGTAGGGGGGAGCTGTTTTTT. It yields the protein CASSLVQGRGELFF. The chain is built from TRBV12-3 or TRBV12-4 and TRBJ2-2, with D possibly TRBD1 on 5 matching bases. The V gene lost 3 bases and the J gene lost 8 bases, with 13 bases spanning the gap. The CDR3 consists of 14 residues.

In this sample, this clonotype turned up once. The J gene is TRBJ1-2, the V gene TRBV12-3 or TRBV12-4, with unresolved D. CDR3 length: 13 amino acids. Trimming removed 6 bases from V and 8 bases from J, with 16 bases in between. CDR3 nucleotides: TGTGCCAGCAGCCCGGGCAGCGAATTAGGCTACACCTTC. Translation: CASSPGSELGYTF.

This clonotype appeared many times. V and J are TRBV20-1 and TRBJ2-5; D might be TRBD2 (6 bases). The ends were cut back, 6 bases at V and 5 bases at J, with 25 bases in the middle. Germline V gene lookup returns CDR1 DFQATT and CDR2 SNEGSKA (reference sequence). The CDR3 spans 16 residues. The CDR3 loop is CSAAPSGGVLGETQYF. For the CDR3, the DNA is TGCAGTGCCGCCCCATCAGGCGGGGTGTTAGGGGAGACCCAGTACTTC.

The sample holds many counts of this clonotype. The genes are TRBV6-4 and TRBJ2-7, with D possibly being TRBD2 (5 bases). CDR3 length equals 14 residues. Trimming left V 0 bases short and J 3 bases short, with 9 bases between. The germline CDR1 and CDR2 sequences are MRHNA and SNTAGT. Here the CDR3 reads CASSDSDSVYEQYV. In nucleotides, the CDR3 is TGTGCCAGCAGTGACTCGGACTCCGTCTACGAGCAGTACGTC.

This clonotype showed up many times. V gene TRBV20-1 combines with J gene TRBJ1-2; the D gene is possibly TRBD1 (5 bases). Germline V gene lookup returns CDR1 DFQATT and CDR2 SNEGSKA (reference sequence). CDR3 length: 14 amino acids. V was shortened by 0 bases and J by 4 bases, with 12 bases between the two germline ends. CDR3 region: CSARDSGLAYGYTF. The CDR3 nucleotides are TGCAGTGCTAGAGATTCGGGACTCGCCTATGGCTACACCTTC.

Ten or more counts support this clonotype. The V call is TRBV29-1, the J call TRBJ2-5; 9 positions match TRBD1. CDR3 length: 14 residues. Per germline, CDR1 SQVTM and CDR2 ANQGSEA. J gave up 5 bases and V 4 bases, and 8 bases lay outside the gene matches. The CDR3 nucleotides read TGCAGCGTTGTGGTAACAGGGGGCGAGGAGACCCAGTACTTC. It codes for CSVVVTGGEETQYF. Based on the CDR3 plus reference TRBV29-1 and TRBJ2-5, the full variable domain is SAVISQKPSRDICQRGTSLTIQCQVDSQVTMMFWYRQQPGQSLTLIATANQGSEATYESGFVIDKFPISRPNLTFSTLTVSNMSPEDSSIYLCSVVVTGGEETQYFGPGTRLLVL.

The chain couples TRBV10-3 to TRBJ1-3, with D unresolved. Germline CDR1 reads ENHRY; CDR2 reads SYGVKD. V lost 6 bases and J lost 2, with 14 bases in between. The CDR3 has 15 residues. The CDR3 DNA reads as TGTGCCATCAGGCGATCACTCCCGACTGGAAACACCATATATTTT. Translated, it gives CAIRRSLPTGNTIYF.

This clonotype was seen a handful of times. The rearrangement joins TRBV20-1 to TRBJ2-7; D unclear. V was cut by 6 bases and J by 6 bases, with 12 bases left in between. The CDR3 covers 11 residues. Germline CDR1 DFQATT, CDR2 SNEGSKA (reference sequence). CDR3 in amino acids: CSAGFGLEQYV. As DNA, the CDR3 is TGCAGTGCAGGGTTCGGGCTCGAGCAGTACGTC.

The genes are TRBV5-5 and TRBJ2-2; 7 positions match TRBD2. From germline, CDR1 is SGHKS and CDR2 YYEKEE (reference sequence). CDR3 length: 16 residues. Trimming cost V 0 bases and J 8 bases; bases outside gene matches: 10. The CDR3 region is CASSLGPAGLPGELFF. The CDR3 DNA is TGTGCCAGCAGCTTGGGTCCAGCGGGGCTACCGGGGGAGCTGTTTTTT.

This clonotype was counted between two and nine times. The chain employs TRBV7-9 and TRBJ2-7; perhaps TRBD1 as D (5 bases). This CDR3 region has 14 residues. Germline CDR1 SEHNR, CDR2 FQNEAQ (reference sequence). Trimming cost V 5 bases and J 0 bases, with 11 bases left between them. The CDR3 coding sequence is TGTGCCAGCAGCCCCCAAACAGGCTCCTACGAGCAGTACTTC. Encoded protein: CASSPQTGSYEQYF.

In this sample, this clonotype turned up many times. This chain joins TRBV10-3 and TRBJ2-5; a possible D gene is TRBD2 (6 bases). CDR1 ENHRY and CDR2 SYGVKD come from the germline V gene. The CDR3 extends over 13 amino acids. The V end lost 2 bases, the J end lost 5 bases, and 9 bases lay between the germline ends. CDR3 in DNA: TGTGCCATCAGTGAGGGGCTAGCGGAGACCCAGTACTTC. Its translation is CAISEGLAETQYF.

The gene calls are TRBV2 and TRBJ2-7; D is ambiguous. The CDR3 totals 15 residues. Trimming left V 2 bases short and J 5 bases short, with 16 bases between. Germline assignment: CDR1 SNHLY and CDR2 FYNNEI. The CDR3 DNA sequence: TGTGCCAGCAGTGAAAACGGAAGGGCCTTAGACGAGCAGTACTTC. Translating it yields CASSENGRALDEQYF. The full variable domain, its missing parts supplied by reference TRBV2 and TRBJ2-7, is EPEVTQTPSHQVTQMGQEVILRCVPISNHLYFYWYRQILGQKVEFLVSFYNNEISEKSEIFDDQFSVERPDGSNFTLKIRSTKLEDSAMYFCASSENGRALDEQYFGPGTRLTVT.

In this sample, this clonotype turned up many times. This chain connects TRBV9 to TRBJ2-1, with 8 bases identical to TRBD2. V gave up 3 bases and J gave up 7 bases; unmatched junction bases: 3. Germline loops: CDR1 SGDLS, CDR2 YYNGEE. This CDR3 is built from 13 residues. The CDR3 protein is CASSAGGQNEQFF. CDR3 sequence (DNA): TGTGCCAGCAGCGCGGGGGGGCAGAATGAGCAGTTCTTC.

This clonotype has ten or more counts. This chain links TRBV24-1 with TRBJ2-1; D not resolved. The CDR3 length is 14 residues. V lost 3 bases and J lost 3, with 8 bases in between. CDR1 KGHDR and CDR2 SFDVKD come from the germline V gene. The CDR3 coding sequence is TGTGCCACCAGTGATCCGTCCCGCTACAATGAGCAGTTCTTC. Amino acid sequence: CATSDPSRYNEQFF.

This clonotype showed up just a few times. This chain joins TRBV20-1 and TRBJ2-3; 14 nucleotides line up with TRBD2. The CDR3 has 19 residues. V dropped 1 base and J dropped 2; count of bases not matched to a gene: 11. Germline CDR1 and CDR2: DFQATT and SNEGSKA (reference sequence). The CDR3 reads CSARGARLAGGPNTDTQYF. DNA of the CDR3: TGCAGTGCTAGAGGAGCCCGACTAGCGGGGGGGCCAAACACAGATACGCAGTATTTT.